This T cell receptor (beta chain) derives from a study of blood T cell repertoires in COVID-19. Whole-study context: Sample material is recorded as cDNA or gDNA derived from T cells, B-cell-depleted T cells, or PBMCs.

Authors' methods: Nucleated cell counts were estimated from reference gene primer amplification. Clones were read by immunoSEQ multiplex PCR, and TCRdb kept only the in-frame ones, dropping some. V and J calls and clone size are given by that table; D and trimming were obtained from the DNA. In the table there are 100,000 to 140,000 clones, around 82% of which are singletons. V dropped 2 bases and J dropped 3; count of bases not matched to a gene: 7. CDR1 and CDR2 (germline): MNHEY, SMNVEV (reference sequence). CDR3 length: 15 amino acids. The V and J genes are TRBV27 and TRBJ2-7; 7 positions match TRBD2. The source material was peripheral blood. This TCR derives from a human donor in a cohort sampled during active COVID-19. The CDR3 coding sequence is TGTGCCAGCAGTTTACGGAGCGGGACTCTCTACGAGCAGTACTTC. Its protein is CASSLRSGTLYEQYF.